A selection of T cell receptor beta chains follows, all from one sample in a study of response to subunit inactivated influenza vaccine. TCRdb re-derived calls from the RT-PCR reads in MiXCR, one entry per CDR3 protein. The sample consists of about 570,000 distinct CDR3 sequences, about 11% of them appearing once. This same sample was also taken into another study, of T cells expressing NK-cell markers.

The sequencing used PBMCs from blood, collected on the day of vaccination. These receptors were taken from a man in his fifties or sixties who received an inactivated influenza vaccine. The CDR3 runs from the conserved cysteine through the conserved F or W. The D gene is left open where the match is weak. Clone size is not always given. Where it is, it says once, few, many or a class for expanded clones.

. few 14 TRBJ2-2 TRBV11-2 CASSPTSAFGELFF TGTGCCAGCAGCCCCACGTCAGCGTTTGGGGAGCTGTTTTTT
. many 15 TRBJ2-1 TRBV4-3 CASSQVGQVYNEQFF TGCGCCAGCAGCCAAGTTGGGCAGGTGTACAATGAGCAGTTCTTC
. . 14 TRBJ2-5 TRBV29-1 CSGNLGGSAETQYF TGCAGCGGTAACCTAGGGGGGAGCGCAGAGACCCAGTACTTC
. . 18 TRBJ2-2 TRBV2 CASSLQEARKTNTGELFF TGTGCCAGCAGTCTCCAGGAAGCGCGGAAAACGAACACCGGGGAGCTGTTTTTT
TRBD1 . 17 TRBJ2-7 TRBV9 CASSVAPALAGGDEQYF TGTGCCAGCAGCGTAGCCCCCGCGTTAGCAGGGGGCGACGAGCAGTACTTC
TRBD1 many 13 TRBJ1-5 TRBV20-1 CSANTGVNQPQHF TGCAGTGCTAACACAGGGGTCAATCAGCCCCAGCATTTT
TRBD1 few 15 TRBJ1-2 TRBV5-1 CASSLTGDANYGYTF TGCGCCAGCAGCTTGACAGGGGACGCTAACTATGGCTACACCTTC
. few 15 TRBJ2-5 TRBV10-2 CASSDPGLLQETQYF TGCGCCAGCAGTGACCCCGGACTACTCCAAGAGACCCAGTACTTC
. . 13 TRBJ1-2 TRBV6-1 CASRDLGTLGYTF TGTGCCAGCAGGGATCTTGGGACACTTGGCTACACCTTC
TRBD2 . 18 TRBJ2-2 TRBV27 CASSLKKRQNRGSGELFF TGTGCCAGCAGCTTAAAGAAAAGGCAAAACCGCGGGAGCGGGGAGCTGTTTTTT
TRBD1 few 13 TRBJ1-1 TRBV6-1 CASRDRGLTEAFF TGTGCCAGCAGGGACAGGGGGCTAACTGAAGCTTTCTTT
. few 15 TRBJ1-5 TRBV5-1 CASSFAVRSNQPQHF TGCGCCAGCAGCTTTGCTGTCCGTAGCAATCAGCCCCAGCATTTT
. . 13 TRBJ2-7 TRBV7-2 CASTSGASYEQYF TGTGCCAGCACCTCGGGGGCTTCCTACGAGCAGTACTTC
. many 17 TRBJ2-5 TRBV15 CATSRDRGLGRQETQYF TGTGCCACCAGCAGAGATAGGGGGTTGGGACGCCAAGAGACCCAGTACTTC
TRBD1 . 16 TRBJ1-5 TRBV6-2/TRBV6-3 CASTSGRGPSNQPQHF TGTGCCAGCACCTCCGGAAGGGGGCCGAGCAATCAGCCCCAGCATTTT
. few 11 TRBJ1-3 TRBV12-3/TRBV12-4 CASSLVNTIYF TGTGCCAGCAGTTTGGTTAACACCATATATTTT
TRBD2 . 14 TRBJ2-7 TRBV3-1 CASSPIAGPYEQYF TGTGCCAGCAGCCCAATAGCGGGGCCCTACGAGCAGTACTTC
. . 15 TRBJ2-3 TRBV7-2 CASSLDGTSTDTQYF TGTGCCAGCAGCTTAGATGGGACTAGCACAGATACGCAGTATTTT
TRBD1 few 16 TRBJ2-4 TRBV27 CASRHGTGSSKNIQYF TGTGCCAGCAGACATGGGACAGGGAGTAGCAAAAACATTCAGTACTTC
TRBD2 . 21 TRBJ2-1 TRBV6-2/TRBV6-3 CARQGVRTSGRTLFHDNEQFF TGTGCCAGACAAGGGGTTCGGACTAGCGGGAGGACCCTGTTTCATGACAATGAGCAGTTCTTC
. few 15 TRBJ2-3 TRBV27 CASSPQGFSWDTQYF TGTGCCAGCAGCCCCCAGGGATTCAGCTGGGATACGCAGTATTTT
. . 13 TRBJ1-1 TRBV7-2 CASSSRALTEAFF TGTGCCAGCAGCTCTAGGGCCCTCACTGAAGCTTTCTTT
TRBD1 many 11 TRBJ1-2 TRBV29-1 CSVQGHYGYTF TGCAGCGTACAGGGGCACTATGGCTACACCTTC
. . 15 TRBJ1-2 TRBV14 CASSPRILANYGYTF TGTGCCAGCAGCCCTAGAATTCTTGCTAACTATGGCTACACCTTC
TRBD1 few 16 TRBJ1-6 TRBV20-1 CSARDRPGGSNSPLHF TGCAGTGCTAGAGATCGGCCAGGGGGCAGTAATTCACCCCTCCACTTT
. few 14 TRBJ2-3 TRBV12-3/TRBV12-4 CASSGRGYTDTQYF TGTGCCAGCTCTGGGAGGGGGTACACAGATACGCAGTATTTT
TRBD1 many 14 TRBJ2-1 TRBV6-5 CASSYTTGYNEQFF TGTGCCAGCAGTTACACGACAGGGTACAATGAGCAGTTCTTC
TRBD1 . 13 TRBJ1-2 TRBV12-3/TRBV12-4 CASRQGGAYGYTF TGTGCCAGCAGACAGGGGGGGGCCTATGGCTACACCTTC
TRBD1 few 14 TRBJ2-7 TRBV20-1 CSAREGQGLYEQYF TGCAGTGCTAGAGAGGGACAGGGGCTCTACGAGCAGTACTTC
. . 11 TRBJ2-3 TRBV20-1 CSALRGDTQYF TGCAGTGCCTTAAGGGGAGATACGCAGTATTTT
TRBD2 few 15 TRBJ2-2 TRBV5-1 CASSRTSGGPGELFF TGCGCCAGCAGCCGGACTAGCGGGGGACCCGGGGAGCTGTTTTTT
. few 15 TRBJ2-6 TRBV7-9 CASRIQRSGANVLTF TGTGCCAGCAGGATCCAGCGGTCTGGGGCCAACGTCCTGACTTTC
TRBD1 . 14 TRBJ2-1 TRBV6-1 CASLKGQGWNEQFF TGTGCCAGCCTTAAGGGACAGGGATGGAATGAGCAGTTCTTC
TRBD1 . 15 TRBJ2-5 TRBV5-6 CASSSRDRGSETQYF TGTGCCAGCAGCTCCCGGGACAGGGGATCTGAGACCCAGTACTTC
. . 17 TRBJ2-3 TRBV4-2 CASSTSLGGSSTDTQYF TGTGCCAGCAGTACCTCTCTGGGGGGAAGTAGCACAGATACGCAGTATTTT
. . 14 TRBJ2-5 TRBV3-1 CASSQGARERGQYF TGTGCCAGCAGCCAAGGAGCTCGAGAGAGGGGCCAGTACTTC
TRBD2 . 15 TRBJ2-7 TRBV6-2/TRBV6-3 CASTDPGLVTYEQYF TGTGCCAGCACTGACCCGGGACTAGTGACCTACGAGCAGTACTTC
TRBD2 . 17 TRBJ2-1 TRBV4-2 CASSQDLGLAGSNEQFF TGTGCCAGCAGCCAAGATCTCGGACTAGCGGGTTCCAATGAGCAGTTCTTC
. many 13 TRBJ2-2 TRBV6-5 CASSYFGTGELFF TGTGCCAGCAGTTATTTTGGCACCGGGGAGCTGTTTTTT
. many 13 TRBJ2-1 TRBV7-6 CASSLTAYNEQFF TGTGCCAGCAGCTTAACGGCCTACAATGAGCAGTTCTTC
. few 15 TRBJ1-5 TRBV7-2 CASSLVGGRDQPQHF TGTGCCAGCAGCTTAGTAGGGGGGCGTGATCAGCCCCAGCATTTT
TRBD2 . 13 TRBJ2-7 TRBV5-1 CASSLREGAEQYF TGCGCCAGCAGCTTAAGGGAGGGAGCCGAGCAGTACTTC
. many 14 TRBJ2-7 TRBV29-1 CSVDPGGVSYEQYF TGCAGCGTTGATCCAGGCGGGGTCTCCTACGAGCAGTACTTC
TRBD2 many 15 TRBJ2-5 TRBV29-1 CSVWGIAGEIETQYF TGCAGCGTCTGGGGGATAGCGGGGGAAATTGAGACCCAGTACTTC
. . 13 TRBJ2-1 TRBV20-1 CSARIWQRNEQFF TGCAGTGCTAGAATCTGGCAGCGTAATGAGCAGTTCTTC
. . 14 TRBJ2-7 TRBV6-5 CASSYSRGNYEQYF TGTGCCAGCAGTTACTCGAGGGGGAACTACGAGCAGTACTTC
. few 12 TRBJ2-1 TRBV7-9 CASSWVWDEQFF TGTGCCAGCAGCTGGGTTTGGGATGAGCAGTTCTTC
. few 17 TRBJ2-5 TRBV29-1 CSAVQGARESRRETQYF TGCAGCGCCGTACAAGGGGCCCGGGAAAGTAGAAGGGAGACCCAGTACTTC
TRBD2 . 15 TRBJ2-7 TRBV7-8 CASSLGTSAAYEQYF TGTGCCAGCAGCCTAGGGACTAGCGCTGCCTACGAGCAGTACTTC
. . 13 TRBJ2-5 TRBV12-3/TRBV12-4 CASSFFGDETQYF TGTGCCAGCAGTTTTTTTGGGGACGAGACCCAGTACTTC